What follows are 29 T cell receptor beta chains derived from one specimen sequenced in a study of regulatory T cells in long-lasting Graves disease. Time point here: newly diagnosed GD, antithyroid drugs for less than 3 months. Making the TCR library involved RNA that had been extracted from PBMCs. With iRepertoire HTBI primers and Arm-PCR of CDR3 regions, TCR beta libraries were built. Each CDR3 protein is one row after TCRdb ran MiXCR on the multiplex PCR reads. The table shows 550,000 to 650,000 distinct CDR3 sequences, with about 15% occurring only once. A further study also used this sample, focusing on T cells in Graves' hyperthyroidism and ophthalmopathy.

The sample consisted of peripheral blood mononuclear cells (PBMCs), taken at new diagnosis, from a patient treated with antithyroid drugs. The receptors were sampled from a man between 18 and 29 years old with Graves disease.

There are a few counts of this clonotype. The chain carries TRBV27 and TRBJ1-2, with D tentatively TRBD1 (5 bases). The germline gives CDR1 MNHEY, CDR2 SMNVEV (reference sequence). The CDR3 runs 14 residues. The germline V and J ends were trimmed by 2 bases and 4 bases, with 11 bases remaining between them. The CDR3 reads CASSLTGKIYGYTF. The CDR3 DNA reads TGTGCCAGCAGTTTAACAGGAAAGATCTATGGCTACACCTTC.

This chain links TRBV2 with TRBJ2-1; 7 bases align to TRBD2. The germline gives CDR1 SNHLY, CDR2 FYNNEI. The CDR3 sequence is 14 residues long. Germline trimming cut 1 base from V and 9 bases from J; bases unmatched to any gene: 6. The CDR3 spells CASSEGGGGSEQFF. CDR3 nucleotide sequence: TGTGCCAGCAGTGAAGGGGGTGGCGGGAGTGAGCAGTTCTTC.

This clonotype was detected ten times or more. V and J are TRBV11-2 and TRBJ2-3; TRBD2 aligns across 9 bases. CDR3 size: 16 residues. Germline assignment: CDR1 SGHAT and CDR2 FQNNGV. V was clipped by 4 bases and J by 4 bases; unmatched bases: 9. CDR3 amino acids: CASSSRLAAEPDTQYF. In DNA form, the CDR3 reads TGTGCCAGCAGCTCGAGACTAGCGGCCGAGCCAGATACGCAGTATTTT.

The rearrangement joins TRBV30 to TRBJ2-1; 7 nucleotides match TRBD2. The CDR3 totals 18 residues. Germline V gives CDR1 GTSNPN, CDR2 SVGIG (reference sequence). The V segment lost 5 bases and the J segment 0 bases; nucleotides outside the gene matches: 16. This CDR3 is CAWDGLDNLGSSYNEQFF. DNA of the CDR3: TGTGCCTGGGATGGACTAGATAATCTGGGAAGCTCCTACAATGAGCAGTTCTTC.

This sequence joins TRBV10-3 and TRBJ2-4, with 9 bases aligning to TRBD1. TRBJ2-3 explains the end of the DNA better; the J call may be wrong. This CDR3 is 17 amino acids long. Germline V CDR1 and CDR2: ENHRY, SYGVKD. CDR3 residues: CAIRPHRDRDLYDTQYF. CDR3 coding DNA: TGTGCCATCAGGCCCCACCGGGACAGGGATTTATACGATACGCAGTATTTT.

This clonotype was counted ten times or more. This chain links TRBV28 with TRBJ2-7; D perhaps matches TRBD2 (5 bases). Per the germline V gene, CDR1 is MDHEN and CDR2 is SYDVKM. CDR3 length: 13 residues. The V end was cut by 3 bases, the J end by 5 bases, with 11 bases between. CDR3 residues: CASSFRGNNEQYF. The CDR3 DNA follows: TGTGCCAGCAGTTTTCGGGGAAACAACGAGCAGTACTTC.

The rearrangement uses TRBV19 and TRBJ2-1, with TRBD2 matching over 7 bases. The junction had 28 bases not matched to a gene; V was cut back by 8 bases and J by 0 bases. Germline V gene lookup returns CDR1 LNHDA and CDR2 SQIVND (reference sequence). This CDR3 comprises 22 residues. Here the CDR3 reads CASGGGVDHRSIDPSSYNEQFF. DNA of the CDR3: TGTGCCAGTGGTGGGGGGGTGGACCATCGCTCCATTGACCCCAGCTCCTACAATGAGCAGTTCTTC.

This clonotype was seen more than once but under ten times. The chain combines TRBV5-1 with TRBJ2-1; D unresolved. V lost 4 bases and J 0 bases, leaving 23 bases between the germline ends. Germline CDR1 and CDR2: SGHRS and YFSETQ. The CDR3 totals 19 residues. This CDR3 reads CASSPWGSREASSYNEQFF. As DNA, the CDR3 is TGCGCCAGCAGCCCGTGGGGAAGTAGGGAAGCCTCCTCCTACAATGAGCAGTTCTTC.

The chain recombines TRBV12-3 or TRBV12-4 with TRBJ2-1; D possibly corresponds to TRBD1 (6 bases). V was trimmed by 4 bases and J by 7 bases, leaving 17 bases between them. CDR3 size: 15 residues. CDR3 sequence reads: CASSWAGERWNEQFF. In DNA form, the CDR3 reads TGTGCCAGCAGTTGGGCAGGGGAGCGGTGGAATGAGCAGTTCTTC.

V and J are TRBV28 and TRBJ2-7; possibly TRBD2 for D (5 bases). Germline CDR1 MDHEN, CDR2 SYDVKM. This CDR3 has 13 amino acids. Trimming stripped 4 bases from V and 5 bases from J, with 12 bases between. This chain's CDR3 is CASSSDGNHEQYF. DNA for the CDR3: TGTGCCAGCAGTTCGGACGGGAATCACGAGCAGTACTTC.

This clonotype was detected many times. The CDR3 is CASSIIGLAGNSGANVLTF. The CDR3 DNA reads TGTGCCAGCAGTATAATCGGACTAGCGGGGAACTCTGGGGCCAACGTCCTGACTTTC. This chain uses TRBV12-3 or TRBV12-4 with TRBJ2-6, with 12 bases identical to TRBD2. After removal of 5 bases from V and 0 bases from J, the junction contained 8 bases not matched to a gene. The length of the CDR3 is 19 residues.

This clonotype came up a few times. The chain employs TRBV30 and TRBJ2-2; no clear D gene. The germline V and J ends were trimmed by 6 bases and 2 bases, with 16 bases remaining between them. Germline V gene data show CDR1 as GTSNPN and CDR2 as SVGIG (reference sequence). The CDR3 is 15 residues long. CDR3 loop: CACRPPLFNTGELFF. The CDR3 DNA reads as TGTGCCTGCCGTCCGCCCCTCTTTAACACCGGGGAGCTGTTTTTT.

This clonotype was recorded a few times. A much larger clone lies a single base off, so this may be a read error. The CDR3 protein is CASSESGTSGLGQFF. In DNA form, the CDR3 reads TGTGCCAGCAGTGAGTCCGGGACTAGCGGACTGGGGCAGTTCTTC. The V gene is TRBV25-1, the J gene TRBJ2-1, with 11 bases fitting TRBD2. This CDR3 comprises 15 residues. J lost 12 bases, V lost 3 bases, and 10 bases had no gene match. Germline V lookup: CDR1 MGHDK, CDR2 SYGVNS.

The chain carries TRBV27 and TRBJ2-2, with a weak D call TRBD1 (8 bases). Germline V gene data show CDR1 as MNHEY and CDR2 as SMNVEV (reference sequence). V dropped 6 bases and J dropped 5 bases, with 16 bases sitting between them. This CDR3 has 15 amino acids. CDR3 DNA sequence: TGTGCCAGCAGACAAACAGGGGGGGGAACCGGGGAGCTGTTTTTT. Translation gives CASRQTGGGTGELFF.

CDR3 in DNA: TGTGCCAGCAGCGAAGTAGGACTAGCGGGGATGGCCGAGCAGTACTTC. Its translation is CASSEVGLAGMAEQYF. The chain has TRBV9 and TRBJ2-7; 12 bases fit TRBD2. V was pared by 3 bases and J by 6 bases, with 10 bases of the junction left unmatched. Germline V gene data show CDR1 as SGDLS and CDR2 as YYNGEE. This CDR3 is built from 16 residues.

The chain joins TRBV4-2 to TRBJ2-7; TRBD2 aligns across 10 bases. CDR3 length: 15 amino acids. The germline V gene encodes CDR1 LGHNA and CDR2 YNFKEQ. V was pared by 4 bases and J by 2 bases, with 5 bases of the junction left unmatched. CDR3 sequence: CASSPEGLAAYEQYF. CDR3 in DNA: TGTGCCAGCAGCCCGGAAGGACTAGCGGCCTACGAGCAGTACTTC.

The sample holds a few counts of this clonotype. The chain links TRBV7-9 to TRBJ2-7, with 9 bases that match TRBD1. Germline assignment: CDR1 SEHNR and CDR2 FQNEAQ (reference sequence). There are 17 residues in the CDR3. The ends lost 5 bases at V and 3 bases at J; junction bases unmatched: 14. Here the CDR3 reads CASSPGTGKRAVYEQYF. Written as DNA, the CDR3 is TGTGCCAGCAGCCCTGGGACAGGGAAAAGGGCAGTCTACGAGCAGTACTTC.

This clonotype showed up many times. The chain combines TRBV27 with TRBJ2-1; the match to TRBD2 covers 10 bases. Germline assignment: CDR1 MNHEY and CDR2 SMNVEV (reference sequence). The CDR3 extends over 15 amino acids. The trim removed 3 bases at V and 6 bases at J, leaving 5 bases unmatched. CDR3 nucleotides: TGTGCCAGCAGTTTTCGGGCTAGCGGGAGCAATGAGCAGTTCTTC. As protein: CASSFRASGSNEQFF.

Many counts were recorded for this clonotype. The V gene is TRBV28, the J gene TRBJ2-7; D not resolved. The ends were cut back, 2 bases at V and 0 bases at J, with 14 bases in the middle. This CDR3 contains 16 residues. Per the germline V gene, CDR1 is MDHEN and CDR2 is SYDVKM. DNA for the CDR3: TGTGCCAGCAGTTTACAACCGGACCTGAGCTCCTACGAGCAGTACTTC. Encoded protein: CASSLQPDLSSYEQYF.

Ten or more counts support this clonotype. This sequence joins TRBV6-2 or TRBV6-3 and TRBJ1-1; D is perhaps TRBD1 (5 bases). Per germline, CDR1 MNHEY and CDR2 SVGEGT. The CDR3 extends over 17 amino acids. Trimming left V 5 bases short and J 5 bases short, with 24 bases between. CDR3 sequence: CASSPPGPRTSRTEAFF. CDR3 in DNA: TGTGCCAGCAGTCCCCCGGGGCCGAGGACCTCGAGGACTGAAGCTTTCTTT.

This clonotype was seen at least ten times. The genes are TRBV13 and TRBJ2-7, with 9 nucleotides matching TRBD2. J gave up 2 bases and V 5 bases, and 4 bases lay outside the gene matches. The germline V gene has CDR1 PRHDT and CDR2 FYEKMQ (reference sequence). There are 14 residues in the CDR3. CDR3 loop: CASSPWTSAYEQYF. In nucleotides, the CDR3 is TGTGCCAGCAGCCCGTGGACTAGCGCCTACGAGCAGTACTTC.

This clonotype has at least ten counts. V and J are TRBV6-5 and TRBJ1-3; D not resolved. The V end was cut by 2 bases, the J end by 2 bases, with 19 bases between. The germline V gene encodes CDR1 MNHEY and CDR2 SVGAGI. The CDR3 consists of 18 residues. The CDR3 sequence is CASSYAPEFRGPGNTIYF. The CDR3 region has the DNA TGTGCCAGCAGTTACGCGCCTGAATTTCGCGGACCTGGAAACACCATATATTTT.

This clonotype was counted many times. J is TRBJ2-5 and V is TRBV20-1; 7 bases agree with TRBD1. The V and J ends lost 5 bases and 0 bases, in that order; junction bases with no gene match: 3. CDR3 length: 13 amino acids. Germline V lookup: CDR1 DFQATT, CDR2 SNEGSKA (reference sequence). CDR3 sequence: CSAATGDQETQYF. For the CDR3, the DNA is TGCAGTGCTGCCACAGGGGACCAAGAGACCCAGTACTTC.

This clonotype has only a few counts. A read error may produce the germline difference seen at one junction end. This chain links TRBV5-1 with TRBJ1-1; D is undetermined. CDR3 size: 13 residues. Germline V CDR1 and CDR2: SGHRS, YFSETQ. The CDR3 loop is CASSLEPVSEAFF. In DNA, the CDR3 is TGTGCCAGCAGCTTGGAACCGGTCTCTGAAGCTTTCTTT.

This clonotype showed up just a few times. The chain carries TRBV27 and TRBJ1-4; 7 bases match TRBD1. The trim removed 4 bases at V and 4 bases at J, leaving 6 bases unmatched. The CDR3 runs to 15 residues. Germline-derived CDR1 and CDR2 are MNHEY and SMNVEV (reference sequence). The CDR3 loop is CASSWTGSFNEKLFF. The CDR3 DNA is TGTGCCAGCAGTTGGACAGGTTCTTTTAATGAAAAACTGTTTTTT.

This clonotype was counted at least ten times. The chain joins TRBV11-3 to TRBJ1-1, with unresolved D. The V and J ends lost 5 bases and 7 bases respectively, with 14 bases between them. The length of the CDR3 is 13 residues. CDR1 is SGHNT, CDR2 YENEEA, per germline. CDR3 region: CASSRGFSGEAFF. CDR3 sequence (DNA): TGTGCCAGCAGCCGGGGATTTAGTGGTGAAGCTTTCTTT.

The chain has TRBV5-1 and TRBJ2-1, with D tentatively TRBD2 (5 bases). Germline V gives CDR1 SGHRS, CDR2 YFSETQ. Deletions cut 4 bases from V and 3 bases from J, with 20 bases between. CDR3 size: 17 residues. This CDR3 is CASSVKPAVVGYNEQFF. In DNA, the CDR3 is TGCGCCAGCAGCGTGAAACCAGCGGTGGTGGGCTACAATGAGCAGTTCTTC.

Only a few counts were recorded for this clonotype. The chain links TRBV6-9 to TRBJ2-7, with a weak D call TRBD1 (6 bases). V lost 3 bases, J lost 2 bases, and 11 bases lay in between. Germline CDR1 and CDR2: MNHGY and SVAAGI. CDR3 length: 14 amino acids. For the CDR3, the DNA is TGTGCCAGCAGTTACTTTGGGACAACCTACGAGCAGTACTTC. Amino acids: CASSYFGTTYEQYF.

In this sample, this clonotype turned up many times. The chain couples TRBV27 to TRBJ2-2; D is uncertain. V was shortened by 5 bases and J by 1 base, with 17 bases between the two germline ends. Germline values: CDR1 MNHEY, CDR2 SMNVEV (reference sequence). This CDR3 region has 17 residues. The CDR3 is CASSPSALALNTGELFF. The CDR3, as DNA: TGTGCCAGCAGTCCCTCTGCTTTGGCTTTGAACACCGGGGAGCTGTTTTTT.